Presented here are 17 T cell receptor beta chains from one specimen sequenced in a study of T-cell memory formation after mild COVID-19. TCRdb recomputed calls from the 5' RACE reads with MiXCR, one row per CDR3 protein. This sample has around 300,000 distinct CDR3 sequences, with roughly an eighth found just once. Source material: PBMCs or a T cell subset sorted from them (not recorded which). These receptor sequences come from a man aged 18 to 29 who had mild COVID-19 (a few samples of this study predate the infection). Cell type and time point are not known.

In this sample, this clonotype turned up a few times. V gene TRBV6-5 combines with J gene TRBJ2-1; 8 bases line up with TRBD1. The CDR3 is 14 residues long. The V gene's germline CDR1 is MNHEY and CDR2 SVGAGI. V trimming: 7 bases; J trimming: 8 bases; junction bases outside the gene matches: 10. CDR3 residues: CASKIGQGSYEQFF. CDR3 DNA: TGTGCCAGCAAGATAGGACAGGGATCCTATGAGCAGTTCTTC.

The chain employs TRBV12-3 or TRBV12-4 and TRBJ1-2; D ambiguous. The CDR3 consists of 13 residues. The V end lost 2 bases, the J end lost 9 bases, and 13 bases lay between the germline ends. CDR3 protein: CASSLRESQRYTF. The DNA for the CDR3 is TGTGCCAGCAGTTTAAGGGAATCGCAACGCTACACCTTC.

The rearrangement joins TRBV10-3 to TRBJ1-1; D remains unclear. V was trimmed by 2 bases and J by 0 bases, leaving 7 bases between them. Germline V gene lookup returns CDR1 ENHRY and CDR2 SYGVKD. This CDR3 region has 14 residues. CDR3 in amino acids: CAISEEMLNTEAFF. CDR3 sequence (DNA): TGTGCCATCAGTGAGGAGATGTTGAACACTGAAGCTTTCTTT.

The rearrangement links TRBV30 to TRBJ1-1; no firm D call. This CDR3 is built from 13 residues. The germline V and J ends were trimmed by 2 bases and 5 bases, with 12 bases remaining between them. The germline CDR1 and CDR2 sequences are GTSNPN and SVGIG (reference sequence). The DNA of the CDR3 is TGTGCCTGGAGTTGGGTGGTGGCTACTGAAGCTTTCTTT. The encoded protein is CAWSWVVATEAFF.

The chain couples TRBV18 to TRBJ2-1; TRBD1 matches at 8 bases. The last part of the DNA fits TRBJ2-5 better; the J call may be wrong. CDR1 is KGHSH, CDR2 LQKENI, per germline. The CDR3 length is 15 residues. CDR3 in DNA: TGTGCCAGCTCACGCACCTACAGGGGGCAAGAGACCCAGTACTTC. Its protein is CASSRTYRGQETQYF.

This clonotype came up a few times. The rearrangement uses TRBV20-1 and TRBJ2-1; possibly TRBD2 for D (7 bases). CDR3 length: 14 amino acids. Germline assignment: CDR1 DFQATT and CDR2 SNEGSKA (reference sequence). The ends were cut back, 3 bases at V and 3 bases at J, with 12 bases in the middle. CDR3 loop: CSARQRGHYNEQFF. For the CDR3, the DNA is TGCAGTGCTAGGCAGCGGGGACACTACAATGAGCAGTTCTTC.

The rearrangement joins TRBV20-1 to TRBJ1-1; D perhaps matches TRBD1 (5 bases). The CDR3 consists of 14 residues. CDR1 DFQATT and CDR2 SNEGSKA come from the germline V gene (reference sequence). The V and J ends lost 2 bases and 0 bases respectively, with 10 bases between them. The CDR3 coding sequence is TGCAGTGCTAGATCGGGACCGATGAACACTGAAGCTTTCTTT. Translating it yields CSARSGPMNTEAFF.

This clonotype was observed a handful of times. The chain employs TRBV27 and TRBJ2-4, with TRBD1 identical over 10 bases. V was clipped by 3 bases and J by 6 bases; unmatched bases: 8. CDR1 MNHEY and CDR2 SMNVEV come from the germline V gene (reference sequence). The CDR3 consists of 16 residues. The CDR3 region is CASSLLDRGNPNIQYF. CDR3 bases: TGTGCCAGCAGTTTGTTGGACAGGGGGAATCCAAACATTCAGTACTTC.

This chain connects TRBV11-3 to TRBJ1-1; D gene unclear. Per the germline V gene, CDR1 is SGHNT and CDR2 is YENEEA. V was clipped by 4 bases and J by 10 bases, with 19 bases between them. CDR3 length: 14 amino acids. Here the CDR3 reads CASSYGGDIRAAFF. The DNA of the CDR3 is TGTGCCAGCAGCTACGGCGGAGACATTCGGGCAGCTTTCTTT.

This clonotype appeared a few times. The chain links TRBV3-1 to TRBJ2-7, with 7 bases lining up with TRBD2. The length of the CDR3 is 15 residues. J lost 3 bases, V lost 5 bases, and 10 bases had no gene match. CDR1 is LGHDT, CDR2 YNNKEL, per germline (reference sequence). The CDR3 nucleotides read TGTGCCAGCAGCTTCGGCGTGGGCGGGGGCTACGAGCAGTACTTC. Protein: CASSFGVGGGYEQYF.

This clonotype was seen a handful of times. The chain couples TRBV6-2 or TRBV6-3 to TRBJ1-4, with D perhaps matching TRBD1 (5 bases). The CDR3 is made up of 16 amino acids. V lost 5 bases and J 3 bases, leaving 16 bases between the germline ends. CDR1 is MNHEY and CDR2 is SVGEGT in the germline V gene. Here the CDR3 DNA reads TGTGCCAGCAGTGGACCACAGGTATCGGCTAATGAAAAACTGTTTTTT. Its protein is CASSGPQVSANEKLFF.

This chain links TRBV10-3 with TRBJ2-1, with 8 bases identical to TRBD2. The CDR3 length is 15 residues. After removal of 6 bases from V and 6 bases from J, the junction contained 10 bases not matched to a gene. Germline lookup yields CDR1 ENHRY and CDR2 SYGVKD. The CDR3 protein is CAISHFQRGSNEQFF. The DNA of the CDR3 is TGTGCCATCAGCCACTTCCAGCGGGGGTCCAATGAGCAGTTCTTC.

V and J are TRBV7-2 and TRBJ1-2; TRBD1 agrees at 7 bases. Losses at the gene ends were 5 bases for V and 4 bases for J; bases not matched to a gene: 13. Germline values: CDR1 SGHTA, CDR2 FQGNSA. The CDR3 loop spans 16 amino acids. For the CDR3, the DNA is TGTGCCAGCAGCGTACTTGGGGACAGTGGAGCCTATGGCTACACCTTC. It specifies CASSVLGDSGAYGYTF.

The chain carries TRBV7-2 and TRBJ1-1; D is uncertain. The ends were cut back, 1 base at V and 1 base at J, with 10 bases in the middle. Germline V gives CDR1 SGHTA, CDR2 FQGNSA. The CDR3 length is 15 residues. The CDR3 spells CASSLGSGSNTEAFF. The CDR3 DNA follows: TGTGCCAGCAGCTTAGGCTCCGGATCGAACACTGAAGCTTTCTTT.

The chain combines TRBV10-3 with TRBJ2-3; 10 bases are a match to TRBD1. There are 13 residues in the CDR3. V gave up 11 bases and J gave up 4 bases; unmatched junction bases: 6. Looked up from germline, CDR1 is ENHRY and CDR2 is SYGVKD. CDR3 in amino acids: CAARDRGADTQYF. The CDR3 nucleotides read TGTGCCGCCCGGGACAGGGGCGCAGATACGCAGTATTTT.

V usage is TRBV5-6 and J usage is TRBJ2-5; possible D gene TRBD2, 5 bases. V was clipped by 0 bases and J by 4 bases, with 19 bases between them. Germline CDR1 is SGHDT and CDR2 is YYEEEE. CDR3 size: 17 residues. CDR3 in DNA: TGTGCCAGCAGCTTGGCCCCGGGCGGCGGGCTCGGAGAGACCCAGTACTTC. Its protein is CASSLAPGGGLGETQYF.

The chain has TRBV6-5 and TRBJ1-4; D may be TRBD1 (5 bases). V lost 0 bases to trimming and J lost 8 bases, with 13 bases between them. The CDR3 totals 15 residues. From germline, CDR1 is MNHEY and CDR2 SVGAGI. In DNA form, the CDR3 reads TGTGCCAGCAGTTACTCGGGGACCGGCAGGGAAAAACTGTTTTTT. The encoded protein is CASSYSGTGREKLFF.